This T cell receptor beta chain came from a study of T-cell reconstitution after alpha-beta-depleted transplantation in children. General study points: Surviving recipient T cells and thymic progenitors produced the high day-60 TCRbeta diversity seen in some patients. Expanded graft clones numbering several hundred reportedly gave rise to alpha-beta T cells about two months after transplant. At one year after transplant, newly produced T cells mostly accounted for T-cell counts and diversity.

Unique molecular identifiers were incorporated into the prepared TCRbeta library. MiXCR, applied by TCRdb to the PCR reads, yields one record per CDR3 protein. Among 200,000 to 300,000 distinct CDR3 sequences listed, 8.2% were seen once. CDR3 length equals 19 residues. V was clipped by 1 base and J by 6 bases; unmatched bases: 11. Germline CDR1 reads SGHRS; CDR2 reads YFSETQ. This clonotype was observed many times. Its antigen remains unknown. Sequencing was performed on PBMCs, mostly from graft donor cells, taken 180 days after TCRalphabeta/CD19-depleted stem cell transplant. This TCR derives from a male patient between 5 and 17 years old who had a stem cell transplant for acute lymphoblastic leukemia, so the T cells may come from the graft donor. The chain uses TRBV5-1 and TRBJ2-1; 15 bases align to TRBD2. The CDR3, as DNA: TGCGCCAGCAGCTTGAATCCGGGACTAGCGGGAGGAGGTGGCAATGAGCAGTTCTTC. Its protein is CASSLNPGLAGGGGNEQFF. Full variable domain (remainder filled in from reference TRBV5-1 and TRBJ2-1): KAGVTQTPRYLIKTRGQQVTLSCSPISGHRSVSWYQQTPGQGLQFLFEYFSETQRNKGNFPGRFSGRQFSNSRSEMNVSTLELGDSALYLCASSLNPGLAGGGGNEQFFGPGTRLTVL.